Below, 12 T cell receptor beta chains from the same sample are listed, as sequenced in a study of blood T cell repertoires in COVID-19. Measured with immunoSEQ multiplex PCR; TCRdb has only the in-frame clones, and not every one. Here the sample spans about 150,000 clones, over 75% being singletons. Sample: peripheral blood. These receptor sequences come from a man between 18 and 35 years old with COVID-19, enrolled during active disease.

V is TRBV19 and J is TRBJ2-2, with D tentatively TRBD1 (5 bases). V was trimmed by 6 bases and J by 2 bases, leaving 10 bases between them. This CDR3 has 14 amino acids. The germline gives CDR1 LNHDA, CDR2 SQIVND (reference sequence). Here the CDR3 reads CASSPGHNTGELFF. Written as DNA, the CDR3 is TGTGCCAGTAGCCCCGGACATAACACCGGGGAGCTGTTTTTT.

This chain connects TRBV4-1 to TRBJ2-7; 8 bases are a match to TRBD1. With 1 base clipped from V and 5 bases from J, the junction kept 10 bases outside the gene matches. The CDR3 extends over 16 amino acids. Germline lookup yields CDR1 MGHRA and CDR2 YSYEKL. CDR3 amino acids: CASSQGRTGRGHEQYF. As DNA, the CDR3 is TGCGCCAGCAGCCAAGGTCGGACAGGGAGAGGTCACGAGCAGTACTTC.

This clone was picked up a small number of times. The chain joins TRBV4-1 to TRBJ1-5; D might be TRBD1 (5 bases). Germline loops: CDR1 MGHRA, CDR2 YSYEKL. Trimming removed 1 base from V and 4 bases from J, with 11 bases in between. The CDR3 contains 15 residues. In nucleotides, the CDR3 is TGCGCCAGCAGCCAAGGGGGGGGAAGGAATCAGCCCCAGCATTTT. It codes for CASSQGGGRNQPQHF.

V is TRBV5-4 and J is TRBJ2-6; TRBD2 matches 10 bases. CDR3 length equals 17 residues. Germline V gene data show CDR1 as SGHNT and CDR2 as YYREEE (reference sequence). V trimming: 4 bases; J trimming: 0 bases; junction bases outside the gene matches: 4. The CDR3 bases are TGTGCCAGCAGCCCCGGGACTAGCGCCTCTGGGGCCAACGTCCTGACTTTC. Encoded protein: CASSPGTSASGANVLTF.

This clone was counted between two and nine times. This rearrangement joins TRBV29-1 to TRBJ2-1; TRBD2 aligns across 11 bases. V lost 3 bases and J lost 4; bases outside the gene matches: 5. The CDR3 is 15 residues long. Looked up from germline, CDR1 is SQVTM and CDR2 is ANQGSEA. CDR3 sequence reads: CSVEKGLAAYNEQFF. The DNA of the CDR3 is TGCAGCGTTGAGAAGGGACTAGCGGCTTACAATGAGCAGTTCTTC.

This chain uses TRBV4-1 with TRBJ1-4; 7 nucleotides agree with TRBD1. CDR1 is MGHRA and CDR2 is YSYEKL in the germline V gene. The CDR3 has 17 amino acids. Trimming at V came to 1 base and at J to 2 bases, leaving 7 bases not matched to a gene. CDR3 bases: TGCGCCAGCAGCCAAGTGGGCCAGGGGGTGACTAATGAAAAACTGTTTTTT. This translates into CASSQVGQGVTNEKLFF.

V gene TRBV9 combines with J gene TRBJ2-1; D may be TRBD2 (6 bases). CDR3 length: 15 residues. The germline CDR1 and CDR2 sequences are SGDLS and YYNGEE. Trimming left V 6 bases short and J 4 bases short, with 17 bases between. The CDR3: CASTLATSPYNEQFF. CDR3 in DNA: TGTGCCAGCACCCTAGCTACTAGCCCGTACAATGAGCAGTTCTTC.

The rearrangement joins TRBV7-2 to TRBJ2-7; a possible D gene is TRBD1 (5 bases). From germline, CDR1 is SGHTA and CDR2 FQGNSA. The CDR3 length is 15 residues. The V end was cut by 0 bases, the J end by 2 bases, with 11 bases between. DNA for the CDR3: TGTGCCAGCAGCTTAGCGCCAGGGCACCCCTACGAGCAGTACTTC. Encoded protein: CASSLAPGHPYEQYF. The full variable domain, rest sourced from reference TRBV7-2 and TRBJ2-7, is GAGVSQSPSNKVTEKGKDVELRCDPISGHTALYWYRQSLGQGLEFLIYFQGNSAPDKSGLPSDRFSAERTGGSVSTLTIQRTQQEDSAVYLCASSLAPGHPYEQYFGPGTRLTVT.

The J gene is TRBJ2-7, the V gene TRBV28, with TRBD2 matching over 9 bases. Germline CDR1 and CDR2: MDHEN and SYDVKM. This CDR3 region has 16 residues. V was clipped by 2 bases and J by 4 bases; unmatched bases: 9. The CDR3 DNA follows: TGTGCCAGCAGTTTAACGGCGGGAGGGCCGCGGTACGAGCAGTACTTC. Its translation is CASSLTAGGPRYEQYF. Using reference TRBV28 and TRBJ2-7 for the parts outside the CDR3, the full variable domain is DVKVTQSSRYLVKRTGEKVFLECVQDMDHENMFWYRQDPGLGLRLIYFSYDVKMKEKGDIPEGYSVSREKKERFSLILESASTNQTSMYLCASSLTAGGPRYEQYFGPGTRLTVT.

This clone has only a few counts. CDR3: CASSDPGQGTEAFF. CDR3 in DNA: TGCGCCAGCAGTGACCCCGGACAGGGCACTGAAGCTTTCTTT. The chain employs TRBV10-2 and TRBJ1-1; 8 bases are shared with TRBD1. Germline V gene sequence: CDR1 WSHSY, CDR2 SAAADI. This CDR3 has 14 residues. Germline trimming cut 3 bases from V and 4 bases from J; bases unmatched to any gene: 4.

The chain is built from TRBV11-2 and TRBJ1-3; 8 nucleotides agree with TRBD1. The germline gives CDR1 SGHAT, CDR2 FQNNGV. V dropped 5 bases and J dropped 0; count of bases not matched to a gene: 3. The CDR3 is made up of 15 amino acids. CDR3 bases: TGTGCCAGCAGCGGAGGGACAGGCTCTGGAAACACCATATATTTT. Amino acid sequence: CASSGGTGSGNTIYF.

The chain is built from TRBV6-6 and TRBJ2-5, with 9 bases fitting TRBD2. The CDR3 loop spans 14 amino acids. The trim removed 7 bases at V and 4 bases at J, leaving 7 bases unmatched. Germline V lookup: CDR1 MNHNY, CDR2 SVGAGI (reference sequence). The CDR3 DNA reads as TGTGCCAGCACCGTAGCGGGAGTCGGAGAGACCCAGTACTTC. This gives the protein CASTVAGVGETQYF.